Listed here is a single TCR beta chain. Its antigen is currently unknown. V was clipped by 6 bases and J by 0 bases, with 21 bases between them. CDR3 length equals 19 residues. Germline V gene data show CDR1 as LNHDA and CDR2 as SQIVND (reference sequence). This specimen comes from a study of T cell responses to AZD1222 COVID-19 vaccine. Findings and limits, study-wide: Nearly half of unique spike-specific TCRs reportedly avoided B.1.351 and B.1.1.7 mutated regions. Regions 160-218 and 743-854 held dominance among vaccine-associated CD4 TCRs, which spanned spike. When two AZD1222 doses had been given, Spike-specific TCR breadth and depth rose.

Second-dose timings of about 4 or about 12 weeks were pooled. Assay used: immunoSEQ multiplex PCR; TCRdb lists only in-frame clones, some missing. This sample yields over 80,000 clones, of which about 89% are seen a single time; around 8% belongs to the top ten. This clonotype was sampled from an adult who received the AZD1222 COVID-19 vaccine. V usage is TRBV19 and J usage is TRBJ2-6; weak D call: TRBD1 (5 bases). The sample here was peripheral blood, taken 28 days after the second AZD1222 dose. CDR3 sequence (DNA): TGTGCCAGTAGAACTTCTAGGGGCCAGTCTAACTCTGGGGCCAACGTCCTGACTTTC. Its translation: CASRTSRGQSNSGANVLTF. The variable domain in full, with the rest retrieved from reference TRBV19 and TRBJ2-6, is DGGITQSPKYLFRKEGQNVTLSCEQNLNHDAMYWYRQDPGQGLRLIYYSQIVNDFQKGDIAEGYSVSREKKESFPLTVTSAQKNPTAFYLCASRTSRGQSNSGANVLTFGAGSRLTVL.